This TCR beta chain was captured by sequencing in a study of T cell repertoires in cytomegalovirus infection. For the study at large: From public TCR beta signatures came an indication of both CMV infection and matching HLA type.

In TCRdb, the reads were re-called with MiXCR into one record per CDR3 protein. The table lists 90,000 to 120,000 distinct CDR3 sequences, roughly 40% of them singletons. Comments on this clonotype: Antigen unknown.

Germline CDR1 reads SQVTM; CDR2 reads ANQGSEA. The CDR3 loop spans 12 amino acids. Trimming took off 5 bases at V and 4 bases at J, with 11 bases between the two ends. The chain has TRBV29-1 and TRBJ1-1; D is perhaps TRBD1 (6 bases). Sequenced material: CD8+ T cells from cultured PBMCs, taken from culture after CMV antigen stimulation. This TCR derives from a human donor in good health (CMV status not recorded). Some clones in this sample may be carry-over from other donors' samples. The CDR3 is CSVYRVGTEAFF. The CDR3 DNA is TGCAGCGTTTACAGGGTGGGCACTGAAGCTTTCTTT.